Following are 2 T cell receptor beta chains from one sample sequenced in a study of cytomegalovirus exposure and HLA in healthy donors. Use of 60 Vbeta and 13 Jbeta primers characterized the PCR. TCRdb's table, derived via immunoSEQ multiplex PCR, lists solely in-frame clones and lacks some. Of 100,000 to 150,000 clones in the sample, about 80% were seen once. Source material: PBMCs. The source of these receptors is a man aged 25 to 40 in good health and CMV-seropositive.

The chain combines TRBV7-6 with TRBJ2-7, with D perhaps matching TRBD2 (6 bases). Trimming shortened V by 5 bases and J by 2 bases, and 13 bases separated the two germline ends. The germline V gene encodes CDR1 SGHVS and CDR2 FNYEAQ. The CDR3 runs 14 residues. This CDR3 reads CASSPRPGAYEQYF. CDR3 sequence (DNA): TGTGCCAGCAGCCCCCGGCCGGGGGCCTACGAGCAGTACTTC.

J is TRBJ1-5 and V is TRBV19, with D unclear. Germline lookup yields CDR1 LNHDA and CDR2 SQIVND (reference sequence). V was pared by 4 bases and J by 2 bases, with 15 bases between. CDR3 length equals 16 residues. The CDR3 spells CASSTGKFSRNQPQHF. CDR3 DNA: TGTGCCAGTAGTACCGGGAAGTTTAGTCGCAATCAGCCCCAGCATTTT.